This T cell receptor beta chain comes out of a study of blood T cell repertoires in COVID-19. The CDR3 length is 15 residues. J gave up 1 base and V 4 bases, and 4 bases lay outside the gene matches. The V gene's germline CDR1 is SGHRS and CDR2 YFSETQ. Measured with immunoSEQ multiplex PCR; TCRdb has only the in-frame clones, and not every one. The table includes roughly 14,000 clones, around 88% detected once. Sequencing used peripheral blood. The receptor was derived from a human donor with active COVID-19. The donor label of this sample is uncertain. The chain couples TRBV5-1 to TRBJ2-1, with 8 bases fitting TRBD2. This chain's CDR3 is CASSTGGLSYNEQFF. The DNA of the CDR3 is TGCGCCAGCAGCACGGGGGGGCTATCCTACAATGAGCAGTTCTTC.